The 8 T cell receptor beta chains given below trace back to one sample, sequenced in a study of identical twins (dated by TCRdb to the mid-2010s). Library creation used 5' RACE. Instrument used: Illumina HiSeq 2000. The raw public data were reprocessed by TCRdb itself: fastp quality trimming at Q25, MiXCR clonotype calling, in-frame beta chains only. Rows with one shared CDR3 protein collapse into an entry with the most common genes and DNA. The sample yields 500,000 to 700,000 distinct CDR3 sequences; roughly 7.2% were counted once. Of the sample, roughly 1.5% is held by the ten largest clones. These data were also filed under a second study, of yellow fever vaccine responses in identical twins.

The specimen sequenced was PBMCs. The source is a woman under 30 in good health.

This clonotype was seen more than once but under ten times. V is TRBV7-6 and J is TRBJ2-1; 8 nucleotides match TRBD1. V lost 2 bases and J lost 2; bases outside the gene matches: 8. CDR3 size: 17 residues. The germline CDR1 and CDR2 sequences are SGHVS and FNYEAQ. CDR3 in amino acids: CASSLSVTGAPYNEQFF. In nucleotides, the CDR3 is TGTGCCAGCAGCTTAAGTGTGACAGGGGCCCCCTACAATGAGCAGTTCTTC.

This clonotype was observed many times. This chain connects TRBV12-3 or TRBV12-4 to TRBJ2-1; D unclear. V shed 7 bases and J shed 9 bases, with 10 bases lying between them. This CDR3 is 11 amino acids long. CDR3 DNA: TGTGCCAGCACCCTGGGCAGTGAGCAGTTCTTC. It is translated as CASTLGSEQFF.

Notes on this clonotype: A read error may produce the germline difference seen at one junction end. CDR3 sequence (DNA): TGCAGTGCTAGGCGGGGGGTTTACAATGAGCAGTCCTTC. The encoded protein is CSARRGVYNEQSF. The rearrangement uses TRBV20-1 and TRBJ2-1, with 8 bases aligning to TRBD2. Per the germline V gene, CDR1 is DFQATT and CDR2 is SNEGSKA (reference sequence). The CDR3 covers 13 residues.

This clonotype was counted between two and nine times. The chain combines TRBV5-1 with TRBJ2-5; weak D call: TRBD1 (7 bases). The V and J ends lost 4 bases and 5 bases respectively, with 18 bases between them. CDR3 size: 15 residues. Germline lookup yields CDR1 SGHRS and CDR2 YFSETQ. The CDR3 nucleotides read TGCGCCAGCAGCCCCGGAGGGGGCGAGTCGGAGACCCAGTACTTC. It translates to CASSPGGGESETQYF. Together with reference TRBV5-1 and TRBJ2-5, the CDR3 gives the full variable domain: KAGVTQTPRYLIKTRGQQVTLSCSPISGHRSVSWYQQTPGQGLQFLFEYFSETQRNKGNFPGRFSGRQFSNSRSEMNVSTLELGDSALYLCASSPGGGESETQYFGPGTRLLVL.

The V gene is TRBV20-1, the J gene TRBJ2-1; TRBD2 matches at 8 bases. With V trimmed by 3 bases and J by 4 bases, 8 bases remained unmatched. The germline V gene encodes CDR1 DFQATT and CDR2 SNEGSKA (reference sequence). The CDR3 length is 15 residues. The DNA of the CDR3 is TGCAGTGCTAGCGGGGGGGCGTTATATTACAATGAGCAGTTCTTC. Translation: CSASGGALYYNEQFF.

The CDR3 nucleotides are TGCAGCGTTTTAAAGGTCAGCGAAGCTTTCTTT. Its protein product is CSVLKVSEAFF. This rearrangement joins TRBV29-1 to TRBJ1-1; D is unresolved. This CDR3 contains 11 residues. V was cut by 5 bases and J by 8 bases, with 12 bases left in between. Per germline, CDR1 SQVTM and CDR2 ANQGSEA.

This clonotype was found a few times. This rearrangement joins TRBV2 to TRBJ2-7, with 8 bases lining up with TRBD1. This CDR3 comprises 14 residues. Trimming removed 0 bases from V and 7 bases from J; junction bases left unmatched: 5. Per germline, CDR1 SNHLY and CDR2 FYNNEI. Here the CDR3 reads CASSEAYRGMEQYV. CDR3 nucleotides: TGTGCCAGCAGTGAAGCGTACAGGGGGATGGAGCAGTACGTC.

This clonotype has a count of ten or more. This rearrangement joins TRBV10-3 to TRBJ2-7; 7 bases line up with TRBD1. V lost 3 bases and J lost 2; bases outside the gene matches: 7. Per germline, CDR1 ENHRY and CDR2 SYGVKD. The CDR3 contains 15 residues. CDR3 protein: CAISDGQGTAYEQYV. CDR3 nucleotides: TGTGCCATCAGTGATGGGCAGGGGACAGCCTACGAGCAGTACGTC.